This T cell receptor (beta chain) was profiled in a study of control samples from healthy donors and cancer patients. Some clones are missing from TCRdb's copy, which holds only in-frame ones; the method was immunoSEQ multiplex PCR. The sample has around 100,000 clones; 80% to 95% are singletons. Sample: blood. This receptor was obtained from a human donor in good health. The donor label of this sample is uncertain.

Written as DNA, the CDR3 is TGCAGTGCTAGTTGGGAGGGGACAGATACGCAGTATTTT. Its translation is CSASWEGTDTQYF. This chain uses TRBV20-1 with TRBJ2-3, with 7 bases identical to TRBD2. Losses at the gene ends were 3 bases for V and 3 bases for J; bases not matched to a gene: 3. Germline CDR1 is DFQATT and CDR2 is SNEGSKA (reference sequence). CDR3 size: 13 residues.